The 15 T cell receptor beta chains given below trace back to one sample, sequenced in a study of blood T cell repertoires in COVID-19. TCRdb's copy holds only in-frame clones and misses some; the assay was immunoSEQ multiplex PCR. The repertoire holds 150,000 or so clones, 70% to 90% seen once, with less than 4.5% in the top ten. The source material was PBMCs or T cells enriched from blood (not recorded which). The receptors derive from a man aged 50 to 60 who had recovered from COVID-19.

The V and J genes are TRBV28 and TRBJ1-1; possibly TRBD1 for D (5 bases). Trimming cost V 2 bases and J 3 bases, with 16 bases left between them. Per the germline V gene, CDR1 is MDHEN and CDR2 is SYDVKM. This CDR3 has 16 amino acids. CDR3 in DNA: TGTGCCAGCAGTTTAAAACGTCGCAGGGCTGACACTGAAGCTTTCTTT. Its protein product is CASSLKRRRADTEAFF.

In DNA, the CDR3 is TGTGCCAGTAGTCCCAGGGGGATTGGCACAGATACGCAGTATTTT. It specifies CASSPRGIGTDTQYF. The chain is built from TRBV19 and TRBJ2-3; 7 positions agree with TRBD1. The CDR3 is 15 residues long. Per the germline V gene, CDR1 is LNHDA and CDR2 is SQIVND (reference sequence). Trimming removed 5 bases from V and 1 base from J; junction bases left unmatched: 6. Using reference TRBV19 and TRBJ2-3 for the parts outside the CDR3, the full variable domain is DGGITQSPKYLFRKEGQNVTLSCEQNLNHDAMYWYRQDPGQGLRLIYYSQIVNDFQKGDIAEGYSVSREKKESFPLTVTSAQKNPTAFYLCASSPRGIGTDTQYFGPGTRLTVL.

The V gene is TRBV7-6, the J gene TRBJ2-1; 10 positions agree with TRBD1. Germline CDR1 reads SGHVS; CDR2 reads FNYEAQ. V dropped 4 bases and J dropped 3; count of bases not matched to a gene: 12. The CDR3 has 18 amino acids. CDR3 protein: CASSYRDRGPSFYNEQFF. The CDR3, as DNA: TGTGCCAGCAGCTACCGGGACAGGGGTCCTTCTTTCTACAATGAGCAGTTCTTC.

The CDR3 DNA reads TGTGCCAGCAGCTTAGCGGCCACCTATCAGCCCCAGCATTTT. Translating it yields CASSLAATYQPQHF. The J gene is TRBJ1-5, the V gene TRBV7-2, with D uncertain. Trimming took 0 bases from V and 5 from J, leaving 8 bases between them. CDR1 and CDR2 (germline): SGHTA, FQGNSA. This CDR3 has 14 amino acids.

This chain links TRBV9 with TRBJ2-5, with TRBD1 as a possible D gene (5 bases). The CDR3 is made up of 13 amino acids. Trimming pared 1 base from V and 5 bases from J, leaving 9 bases between. The germline V gene encodes CDR1 SGDLS and CDR2 YYNGEE. CDR3 coding DNA: TGTGCCAGCAGCGTACAGGGTGGGGAGACCCAGTACTTC. It codes for CASSVQGGETQYF.

The chain combines TRBV15 with TRBJ1-1; a weak D match, TRBD1 (6 bases). Germline V gene sequence: CDR1 LNHNV, CDR2 YYDKDF (reference sequence). The CDR3 runs to 13 residues. The V and J ends lost 3 bases and 1 base respectively, with 6 bases between them. The CDR3 DNA reads as TGTGCCACCAGCAGGACAGGGAACACTGAAGCTTTCTTT. Translation: CATSRTGNTEAFF.

This sequence joins TRBV6-5 and TRBJ2-7, with a possible D match to TRBD1 (5 bases). The germline gives CDR1 MNHEY, CDR2 SVGAGI. The V end was cut by 6 bases, the J end by 4 bases, with 16 bases between. This CDR3 is 14 amino acids long. The CDR3 sequence is CASSVNRQTYEQYF. In DNA form, the CDR3 reads TGTGCCAGCAGCGTAAATCGACAGACATACGAGCAGTACTTC.

This clone was seen more than once but under ten times. The rearrangement uses TRBV4-1 and TRBJ1-2, with D uncertain. Germline CDR1 MGHRA, CDR2 YSYEKL. The CDR3 sequence is 14 residues long. V lost 2 bases and J 8 bases, leaving 15 bases between the germline ends. CDR3 amino acids: CASSQTRGEGGYTF. CDR3 bases: TGCGCCAGCAGCCAAACGCGTGGAGAAGGAGGCTACACCTTC.

This rearrangement joins TRBV11-2 to TRBJ2-1; 11 bases are a match to TRBD2. CDR1 and CDR2 from the germline V gene are SGHAT and FQNNGV. V was pared by 1 base and J by 10 bases, with 9 bases of the junction left unmatched. CDR3 length: 16 amino acids. CDR3 region: CASSLGGSGRAREQFF. In DNA, the CDR3 is TGTGCCAGCAGCTTAGGGGGTAGCGGGAGGGCCAGGGAGCAGTTCTTC. Together with reference TRBV11-2 and TRBJ2-1, the CDR3 gives the full variable domain: EAGVAQSPRYKIIEKRQSVAFWCNPISGHATLYWYQQILGQGPKLLIQFQNNGVVDDSQLPKDRFSAERLKGVDSTLKIQPAKLEDSAVYLCASSLGGSGRAREQFFGPGTRLTVL.

The chain links TRBV18 to TRBJ2-3, with 8 bases aligning to TRBD2. Germline CDR1 reads KGHSH; CDR2 reads LQKENI. This CDR3 comprises 18 residues. V lost 2 bases and J lost 3; bases outside the gene matches: 13. The chain's CDR3 is CASSPNGLAQQRTDTQYF. For the CDR3, the DNA is TGTGCCAGCTCACCAAACGGACTAGCCCAGCAGAGGACAGATACGCAGTATTTT.

This clone came up once. The J gene is TRBJ1-2, the V gene TRBV9; 8 bases align to TRBD1. CDR1 and CDR2 from the germline V gene are SGDLS and YYNGEE. The CDR3 length is 15 residues. V lost 0 bases to trimming and J lost 4 bases; unmatched junction nucleotides: 5. CDR3 DNA sequence: TGTGCCAGCAGCGTAGAAACAGGGGGGGTCTATGGCTACACCTTC. It translates to CASSVETGGVYGYTF.

The chain joins TRBV9 to TRBJ1-5; D not certain. Germline lookup yields CDR1 SGDLS and CDR2 YYNGEE. This CDR3 is 13 amino acids long. Deletions cut 1 base from V and 5 bases from J, with 7 bases between. The CDR3 reads CASSVYIDQPQHF. The CDR3 DNA reads TGTGCCAGCAGCGTATATATCGATCAGCCCCAGCATTTT. The full variable domain, in which reference TRBV9 and TRBJ1-5 provide the parts outside the CDR3, is DSGVTQTPKHLITATGQRVTLRCSPRSGDLSVYWYQQSLDQGLQFLIQYYNGEERAKGNILERFSAQQFPDLHSELNLSSLELGDSALYFCASSVYIDQPQHFGDGTRLSIL.

The chain recombines TRBV2 with TRBJ1-1; 12 bases fit TRBD1. Losses at the gene ends were 5 bases for V and 6 bases for J; bases not matched to a gene: 7. CDR1 SNHLY and CDR2 FYNNEI come from the germline V gene. The CDR3 has 15 amino acids. CDR3 nucleotides: TGTGCCAGCAGTAGGGACAGGGGGCGAGTGGCTGAAGCTTTCTTT. Translation gives CASSRDRGRVAEAFF.

The V gene is TRBV25-1, the J gene TRBJ1-2, with unresolved D. Germline V CDR1 and CDR2: MGHDK, SYGVNS. This CDR3 is 16 amino acids long. V lost 2 bases, J lost 5 bases, and 18 bases lay in between. As DNA, the CDR3 is TGTGCCAGCAGTGAAGGTGCCCCGCTTCAGAATTATGGCTACACCTTC. Encoded protein: CASSEGAPLQNYGYTF.

The chain joins TRBV24-1 to TRBJ2-1, with 7 nucleotides matching TRBD2. The germline gives CDR1 KGHDR, CDR2 SFDVKD. V shed 0 bases and J 14 bases; nucleotides not matched to a gene: 6. There are 13 residues in the CDR3. This chain's CDR3 is CATSDLGVRGEFF. The CDR3 nucleotides read TGTGCCACCAGTGATTTGGGGGTCCGGGGGGAGTTCTTC.